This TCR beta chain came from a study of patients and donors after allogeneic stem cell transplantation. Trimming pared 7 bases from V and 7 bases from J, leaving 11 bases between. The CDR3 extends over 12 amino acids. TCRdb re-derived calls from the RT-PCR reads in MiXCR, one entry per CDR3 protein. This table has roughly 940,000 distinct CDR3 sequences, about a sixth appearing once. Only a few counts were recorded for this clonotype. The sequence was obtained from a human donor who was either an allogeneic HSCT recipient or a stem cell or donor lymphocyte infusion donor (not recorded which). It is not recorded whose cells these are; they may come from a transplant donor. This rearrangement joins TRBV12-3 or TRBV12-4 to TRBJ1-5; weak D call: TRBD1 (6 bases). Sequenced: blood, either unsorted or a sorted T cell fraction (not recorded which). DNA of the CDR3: TGTGCCAGCAAAGGGGGTTCCCAGCCCCAGCATTTT. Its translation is CASKGGSQPQHF.